Below, one T cell receptor beta chain is given with its context. Combining a sample-barcoded 5' primer with a J-beta primer mix, a second PCR ran for 7 to 11 cycles. One entry per CDR3 protein, called by TCRdb with MiXCR from the 5' RACE reads. Of roughly 500,000 distinct CDR3 sequences in the sample, about 25% were seen once. Germline V gives CDR1 MNHEY, CDR2 SVGAGI. The CDR3 totals 13 residues. The V end lost 7 bases, the J end lost 0 bases, and 9 bases lay between the germline ends. This entry is derived from a study of blood T cells in healthy people across ages. This TCR was recovered from an older woman in good health. The V call is TRBV6-5, the J call TRBJ1-1, with a possible D match to TRBD1 (5 bases). Sequencing was done on a sample of blood. CDR3 nucleotide sequence: TGTGCCAGCAAGGCAGGGATGAACACTGAAGCTTTCTTT. Protein product: CASKAGMNTEAFF.